Following are 27 T cell receptor beta chains from one sample sequenced in a study of monozygotic twins with inflammatory bowel disease. TCRdb re-called the 5' RACE reads; one entry per CDR3 protein, DNA not given. This sample lists about 380,000 distinct CDR3 sequences; its ten largest clones have 2.6%. The sequencing input was blood. The receptors derive from a human donor with ulcerative colitis or Crohn's disease, or a healthy co-twin of an affected twin (not recorded which).

The rearrangement joins TRBV9 to TRBJ2-5; TCRdb's D call, TRBD1, is unchecked because there is no DNA. The CDR3 runs to 15 residues. Germline lookup yields CDR1 SGDLS and CDR2 YYNGEE. Here the CDR3 reads CASSVEGHYQETQYF.

The V call is TRBV20-1, the J call TRBJ1-1; TCRdb calls TRBD1, which cannot be checked without DNA. The CDR3 spans 17 residues. CDR1 DFQATT and CDR2 SNEGSKA come from the germline V gene (reference sequence). The CDR3 sequence is CSARITRIASLNTEAFF.

The chain combines TRBV20-1 with TRBJ1-3; TCRdb's D call, TRBD1, is unchecked because there is no DNA. This CDR3 has 14 residues. Germline-derived CDR1 and CDR2 are DFQATT and SNEGSKA (reference sequence). The CDR3 region is CSAGQGAGGNTIYF.

The CDR3 sequence is CASSLDRSSGNTIYF. The gene calls are TRBV5-5 and TRBJ1-3. CDR3 length: 15 residues. The germline V gene encodes CDR1 SGHKS and CDR2 YYEKEE (reference sequence). Full variable domain (outside the CDR3, taken from reference TRBV5-5 and TRBJ1-3): DAGVTQSPTHLIKTRGQQVTLRCSPISGHKSVSWYQQVLGQGPQFIFQYYEKEERGRGNFPDRFSARQFPNYSSELNVNALLLGDSALYLCASSLDRSSGNTIYFGEGSWLTVV.

The chain joins TRBV9 to TRBJ2-1; TCRdb's D gene call, TRBD2, goes unchecked for lack of DNA. CDR3 length equals 17 residues. The germline CDR1 and CDR2 sequences are SGDLS and YYNGEE. CDR3 residues: CASSVGWLAGGHDEQFF.

The V and J genes are TRBV28 and TRBJ2-7; the D call from TCRdb, TRBD2, cannot be confirmed without DNA. The CDR3 extends over 14 amino acids. The germline CDR1 and CDR2 sequences are MDHEN and SYDVKM. The chain's CDR3 is CASSLTGGQSEQYF.

The V and J genes are TRBV6-5 and TRBJ1-1; the TRBD1 assignment by TCRdb is unverifiable without DNA. In germline, CDR1 is MNHEY, CDR2 SVGAGI. The CDR3 consists of 13 residues. CDR3: CASGGGRGAEAFF.

This sequence joins TRBV7-4 and TRBJ1-3. The germline V gene has CDR1 SGHVT and CDR2 SQSDAQ. The CDR3 totals 18 residues. CDR3 residues: CASSLGGSTSPSGNTIYF.

This rearrangement joins TRBV4-2 to TRBJ2-7; TCRdb names TRBD1, which stays unverified in the absence of DNA. Germline V CDR1 and CDR2: LGHNA, YNFKEQ. This CDR3 region has 15 residues. The chain's CDR3 is CASSLDPGGGYEQYF.

The rearrangement joins TRBV5-1 to TRBJ2-3; the TRBD1 assignment by TCRdb is unverifiable without DNA. The CDR3 runs 17 residues. Germline loops: CDR1 SGHRS, CDR2 YFSETQ. The CDR3: CASSLNPRGVVTDTQYF.

The V and J genes are TRBV12-3 or TRBV12-4 and TRBJ1-1. This CDR3 is built from 13 residues. The CDR3 reads CASSFATLTEAFF.

The V call is TRBV20-1, the J call TRBJ1-1. The CDR3 spans 13 residues. The germline V gene encodes CDR1 DFQATT and CDR2 SNEGSKA (reference sequence). CDR3 sequence reads: CSASNGVNTEAFF.

The V and J genes are TRBV6-1 and TRBJ1-3. Per the germline V gene, CDR1 is MNHNS and CDR2 is SASEGT. This CDR3 is built from 16 residues. The CDR3 sequence: CASSEARLLSGNTIYF.

The chain's CDR3 is CASSLAPAGLVQETQYF. The rearrangement uses TRBV7-8 and TRBJ2-5; TCRdb names TRBD2, which stays unverified in the absence of DNA. CDR1 is SGHVS, CDR2 FQNEAQ, per germline. The CDR3 has 17 residues.

The rearrangement uses TRBV7-2 and TRBJ2-3; TCRdb lists TRBD1, though no DNA is available to test this call. There are 16 residues in the CDR3. Germline assignment: CDR1 SGHTA and CDR2 FQGNSA. The CDR3 is CASSLVEGAGVDTQYF.

This chain links TRBV2 with TRBJ2-1; the TCRdb call, TRBD1, lacks DNA for checking. The germline gives CDR1 SNHLY, CDR2 FYNNEI. This CDR3 comprises 13 residues. The CDR3 reads CASSADRDNEQFF.

V and J are TRBV7-2 and TRBJ2-3. Per the germline V gene, CDR1 is SGHTA and CDR2 is FQGNSA. The CDR3 sequence is 12 residues long. The CDR3 here is CASSGYTDTQYF.

This chain uses TRBV2 with TRBJ2-1; TCRdb selects TRBD2, and the lack of DNA leaves this call unchecked. The CDR3 is 15 residues long. The germline V gene has CDR1 SNHLY and CDR2 FYNNEI. The CDR3: CASSESAGGYNEQFF. Full variable domain (remainder filled in from reference TRBV2 and TRBJ2-1): EPEVTQTPSHQVTQMGQEVILRCVPISNHLYFYWYRQILGQKVEFLVSFYNNEISEKSEIFDDQFSVERPDGSNFTLKIRSTKLEDSAMYFCASSESAGGYNEQFFGPGTRLTVL.

The chain is built from TRBV6-6 and TRBJ2-1; TCRdb proposes TRBD2, but this gene call is untestable without DNA. The germline gives CDR1 MNHNY, CDR2 SVGAGI (reference sequence). This CDR3 has 14 residues. Here the CDR3 reads CASSTSGGVDEQFF.

V and J are TRBV18 and TRBJ1-3; checking the TCRdb D call of TRBD1 is not possible without DNA. CDR1 and CDR2 (germline): KGHSH, LQKENI. The CDR3 is 13 residues long. The CDR3 loop reads CASRDSPGNTIYF.

The rearrangement uses TRBV7-2 and TRBJ2-7. Germline CDR1 is SGHTA and CDR2 is FQGNSA. This CDR3 comprises 13 residues. This CDR3 reads CASSLGVSYEQYF. Looking up the rest from reference TRBV7-2 and TRBJ2-7 gives the full variable domain: GAGVSQSPSNKVTEKGKDVELRCDPISGHTALYWYRQSLGQGLEFLIYFQGNSAPDKSGLPSDRFSAERTGGSVSTLTIQRTQQEDSAVYLCASSLGVSYEQYFGPGTRLTVT.

This CDR3 is CASSLEGGHQPQHF. This chain joins TRBV6-4 and TRBJ1-5; TCRdb's D call of TRBD1 is untestable without DNA. The germline V gene encodes CDR1 MRHNA and CDR2 SNTAGT. CDR3 size: 14 residues.

The V gene is TRBV4-3, the J gene TRBJ2-1; the D call of TRBD1 rests on TCRdb alone, since no DNA is present to check it. Germline V lookup: CDR1 LGHNA, CDR2 YSLEER. The CDR3 has 17 residues. CDR3: CASSQGVQARVSNEQFF.

The rearrangement uses TRBV11-2 and TRBJ2-3; without DNA, the TCRdb call of TRBD1 cannot be checked. CDR1 and CDR2 from the germline V gene are SGHAT and FQNNGV. CDR3 length: 16 amino acids. The CDR3 region is CASSSAGTQHADTQYF. Filled out from reference TRBV11-2 and TRBJ2-3, the complete variable domain reads EAGVAQSPRYKIIEKRQSVAFWCNPISGHATLYWYQQILGQGPKLLIQFQNNGVVDDSQLPKDRFSAERLKGVDSTLKIQPAKLEDSAVYLCASSSAGTQHADTQYFGPGTRLTVL.

The V gene is TRBV15, the J gene TRBJ2-3. The CDR3 is 13 residues long. Germline CDR1 is LNHNV and CDR2 is YYDKDF (reference sequence). The CDR3 protein is CATSRVASDTQYF.

The V and J genes are TRBV2 and TRBJ1-5. CDR1 is SNHLY and CDR2 is FYNNEI in the germline V gene. This CDR3 is 13 amino acids long. CDR3 region: CASSEESNQPQHF. Variable domain in full (rest from reference TRBV2 and TRBJ1-5): EPEVTQTPSHQVTQMGQEVILRCVPISNHLYFYWYRQILGQKVEFLVSFYNNEISEKSEIFDDQFSVERPDGSNFTLKIRSTKLEDSAMYFCASSEESNQPQHFGDGTRLSIL.

The genes are TRBV7-9 and TRBJ1-3. The CDR3 loop spans 13 amino acids. Germline values: CDR1 SEHNR, CDR2 FQNEAQ (reference sequence). The CDR3: CASSLADGNTIYF.